The 6 T cell receptor beta chains presented below share a single source sample, sequenced in a study of cytomegalovirus exposure and HLA in healthy donors. Profiled with immunoSEQ multiplex PCR; TCRdb holds only in-frame clones, not every one. Of some 150,000 clones in the sample, around nine tenths were seen once. The sequencing sample was made of PBMCs. The receptor set was obtained from a man between 18 and 35 years old in good health and CMV-seropositive.

This clone was observed a single time. The chain employs TRBV14 and TRBJ2-5; TRBD2 is a possible D gene (5 bases). Germline CDR1 SGHDN, CDR2 FVKESK. The ends were cut back, 1 base at V and 4 bases at J, with 13 bases in the middle. CDR3 length equals 15 residues. CDR3 sequence (DNA): TGTGCCAGCAGCCAAGGGATCGGGGTACGAGAGACCCAGTACTTC. Translation: CASSQGIGVRETQYF.

The chain has TRBV18 and TRBJ2-3; 16 nucleotides line up with TRBD2. CDR1 is KGHSH, CDR2 LQKENI, per germline. The length of the CDR3 is 18 residues. V lost 3 bases, J lost 0 bases, and 3 bases stayed unmatched. This CDR3 is CASSPGLAGGPSTDTQYF. The CDR3 DNA is TGTGCCAGCTCACCGGGACTAGCGGGGGGGCCGAGCACAGATACGCAGTATTTT.

This clone has only one observation. This sequence joins TRBV12-5 and TRBJ2-3; unclear D gene. With 5 bases removed from V and 0 bases from J, the gap between germline ends came to 15 bases. Germline loops: CDR1 LGHNT, CDR2 FRNRAP. This CDR3 spans 16 amino acids. The CDR3 reads CASGLTLRGSTDTQYF. The CDR3, as DNA: TGTGCTAGTGGTCTCACCCTTCGCGGTAGCACAGATACGCAGTATTTT.

The rearrangement uses TRBV9 and TRBJ2-3; 7 bases line up with TRBD2. V lost 0 bases, J lost 6 bases, and 16 bases stayed unmatched. The CDR3 runs 18 residues. In germline, CDR1 is SGDLS, CDR2 YYNGEE. The CDR3 DNA sequence: TGTGCCAGCAGCGTAGACCTCGGGGCGGGGGAATCCAGTGATACGCAGTATTTT. As protein: CASSVDLGAGESSDTQYF.

The count of this clone is one. This chain joins TRBV15 and TRBJ2-7, with 7 bases that match TRBD2. Germline loops: CDR1 LNHNV, CDR2 YYDKDF (reference sequence). V lost 3 bases and J lost 6; bases outside the gene matches: 11. CDR3 length: 15 residues. The CDR3 loop is CATSRGRTSRAEQYF. The CDR3 DNA sequence: TGTGCCACCAGCAGGGGGAGGACTAGTAGGGCCGAGCAGTACTTC.

J is TRBJ1-2 and V is TRBV12-5; D may be TRBD1 (6 bases). Germline V gives CDR1 LGHNT, CDR2 FRNRAP. The V end lost 6 bases, the J end lost 3 bases, and 11 bases lay between the germline ends. This CDR3 comprises 13 residues. The DNA of the CDR3 is TGTGCTAGTGGCCAGGGGTGGGACTATGGCTACACCTTC. Encoded protein: CASGQGWDYGYTF.